Following are 9 T cell receptor beta chains from one sample sequenced in a study of blood T cell repertoires in COVID-19. The data were produced by immunoSEQ multiplex PCR, yet TCRdb's version contains in-frame clones alone and is incomplete. This sample carries under 450,000 clones, around 87% of them seen once, and the ten largest clones take about 1.5%. Input material: PBMCs or T cells enriched from blood (not recorded which). The receptor source for this set is a young man who had recovered from COVID-19.

V gene TRBV12-3 or TRBV12-4 combines with J gene TRBJ1-2; D gene uncertain. V lost 5 bases, J lost 1 base, and 8 bases lay in between. The CDR3 sequence is 13 residues long. As DNA, the CDR3 is TGTGCCAGCAGTCCCAGACTTAACTATGGCTACACCTTC. Residues: CASSPRLNYGYTF.

The rearrangement joins TRBV5-6 to TRBJ2-7, with D perhaps TRBD2 (8 bases). Germline values: CDR1 SGHDT, CDR2 YYEEEE. The CDR3 length is 17 residues. Deletions cut 0 bases from V and 3 bases from J, with 19 bases between. CDR3 sequence reads: CASSLAGGSGGHYEQYF. CDR3 nucleotides: TGTGCCAGCAGCTTGGCAGGGGGGAGCGGGGGCCACTACGAGCAGTACTTC.

CDR3 loop: CASSQEMAIAYGYTF. The CDR3 DNA reads TGCGCCAGCAGCCAAGAAATGGCTATAGCCTATGGCTACACCTTC. The chain combines TRBV4-1 with TRBJ1-2; D unresolved. The CDR3 runs 15 residues. Germline V gives CDR1 MGHRA, CDR2 YSYEKL. V was cut by 0 bases and J by 4 bases, with 12 bases left in between.

The J gene is TRBJ1-2, the V gene TRBV14, with 7 nucleotides matching TRBD1. The J segment lost 3 bases and the V segment lost 4 bases, leaving 5 bases of the junction unmatched. Germline V gives CDR1 SGHDN, CDR2 FVKESK. The length of the CDR3 is 14 residues. The CDR3 DNA follows: TGTGCCAGCAGCCTGTGGACAGGTCACTATGGCTACACCTTC. Protein sequence: CASSLWTGHYGYTF.

The rearrangement uses TRBV2 and TRBJ1-1, with D possibly being TRBD1 (5 bases). Looked up from germline, CDR1 is SNHLY and CDR2 is FYNNEI. CDR3 length equals 16 residues. With 8 bases removed from V and 6 bases from J, the gap between germline ends came to 25 bases. In nucleotides, the CDR3 is TGTGCCAGCCCGATCCTAAGGACGGAGGGCAGGGCTGAAGCTTTCTTT. Protein product: CASPILRTEGRAEAFF.

V usage is TRBV29-1 and J usage is TRBJ2-3; 8 positions match TRBD1. Germline CDR1 reads SQVTM; CDR2 reads ANQGSEA. The CDR3 contains 11 residues. Trimming cost V 7 bases and J 7 bases; bases outside gene matches: 4. The CDR3 here is CSAGGGYTQYF. CDR3 DNA: TGCAGCGCAGGGGGCGGCTATACGCAGTATTTT.

The V and J genes are TRBV10-1 and TRBJ2-7; D is ambiguous. Trimming left V 8 bases short and J 0 bases short, with 8 bases between. CDR1 and CDR2 from the germline V gene are WNHNN and SYGVQD (reference sequence). The CDR3 runs 12 residues. CDR3 protein: CASARSSYEQYF. The CDR3 DNA sequence: TGCGCCAGCGCCCGGAGCTCCTACGAGCAGTACTTC.

The genes are TRBV10-3 and TRBJ1-2, with a weak D call TRBD1 (5 bases). The germline V and J ends were trimmed by 4 bases and 4 bases, with 16 bases remaining between them. CDR1 and CDR2 (germline): ENHRY, SYGVKD. The CDR3 is 15 residues long. The CDR3 bases are TGTGCCATCAGTGCCAGGGACGGCGGGGGCTATGGCTACACCTTC. Its translation is CAISARDGGGYGYTF.

The gene calls are TRBV6-5 and TRBJ1-5, with D uncertain. The CDR3 has 13 residues. The germline V gene has CDR1 MNHEY and CDR2 SVGAGI. V dropped 7 bases and J dropped 5 bases, with 12 bases sitting between them. CDR3 residues: CASNKRGDQPQHF. In DNA form, the CDR3 reads TGTGCCAGCAATAAGCGCGGGGATCAGCCCCAGCATTTT.